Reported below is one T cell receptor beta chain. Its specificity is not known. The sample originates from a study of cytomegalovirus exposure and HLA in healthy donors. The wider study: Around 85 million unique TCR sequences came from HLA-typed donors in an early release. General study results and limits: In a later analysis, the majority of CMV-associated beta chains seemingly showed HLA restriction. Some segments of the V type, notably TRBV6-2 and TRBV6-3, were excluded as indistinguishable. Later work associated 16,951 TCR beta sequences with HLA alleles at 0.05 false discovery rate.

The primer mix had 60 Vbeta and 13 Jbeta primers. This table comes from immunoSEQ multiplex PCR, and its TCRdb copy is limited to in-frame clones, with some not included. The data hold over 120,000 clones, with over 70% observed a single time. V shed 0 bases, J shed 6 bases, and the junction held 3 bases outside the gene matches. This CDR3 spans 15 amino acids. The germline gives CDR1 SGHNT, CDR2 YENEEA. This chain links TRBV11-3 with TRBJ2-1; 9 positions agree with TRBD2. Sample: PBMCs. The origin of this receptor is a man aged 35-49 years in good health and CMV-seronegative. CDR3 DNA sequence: TGTGCCAGCAGCTTAGATGAGCGGGGGGTCAATGAGCAGTTCTTC. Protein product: CASSLDERGVNEQFF.